This T cell receptor beta chain was sequenced for a study of STAT5B mutations in CD4+ large granular lymphocyte leukemia. Overall study context: Among healthy donors, a particular HLA allele went with more CDR3 'QG' motifs. Study-level points and caveats: CD4-sorted patient repertoires seemed more clonal than healthy CD4+ repertoires. 8/27 top patient clones versus 2/35 control clones were TRBV06-family.

Notes on this clone: The antigen is undetermined.

Measured with immunoSEQ multiplex PCR; TCRdb has only the in-frame clones, and not every one. The data contain about 30,000 clones, 70% to 85% of them seen just once; the ten biggest clones take up approximately 2.1%. The germline CDR1 and CDR2 sequences are KGHSH and LQKENI. The CDR3 totals 14 residues. V gave up 5 bases and J gave up 7 bases; unmatched junction bases: 5. Sequencing was performed on CD4+ T cells from blood buffy coats. The receptor's source is a human donor in good health. V is TRBV18 and J is TRBJ2-1; TRBD1 matches at 10 bases. The CDR3 loop reads CASSTLDRGNEQFF. The CDR3 region has the DNA TGTGCCAGCTCAACCTTGGACAGGGGGAATGAGCAGTTCTTC.